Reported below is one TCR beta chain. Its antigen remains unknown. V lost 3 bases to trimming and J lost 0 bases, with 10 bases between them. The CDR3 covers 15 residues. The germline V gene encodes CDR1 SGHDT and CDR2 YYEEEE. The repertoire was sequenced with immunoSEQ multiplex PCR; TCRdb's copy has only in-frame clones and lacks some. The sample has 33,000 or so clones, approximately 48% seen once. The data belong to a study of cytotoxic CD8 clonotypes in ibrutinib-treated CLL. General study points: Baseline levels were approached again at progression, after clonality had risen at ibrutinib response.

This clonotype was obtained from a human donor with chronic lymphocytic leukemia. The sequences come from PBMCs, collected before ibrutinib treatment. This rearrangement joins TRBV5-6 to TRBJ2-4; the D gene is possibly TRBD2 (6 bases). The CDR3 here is CASSSGELAKNIQYF. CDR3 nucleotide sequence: TGTGCCAGCAGCTCGGGGGAGTTAGCCAAAAACATTCAGTACTTC.